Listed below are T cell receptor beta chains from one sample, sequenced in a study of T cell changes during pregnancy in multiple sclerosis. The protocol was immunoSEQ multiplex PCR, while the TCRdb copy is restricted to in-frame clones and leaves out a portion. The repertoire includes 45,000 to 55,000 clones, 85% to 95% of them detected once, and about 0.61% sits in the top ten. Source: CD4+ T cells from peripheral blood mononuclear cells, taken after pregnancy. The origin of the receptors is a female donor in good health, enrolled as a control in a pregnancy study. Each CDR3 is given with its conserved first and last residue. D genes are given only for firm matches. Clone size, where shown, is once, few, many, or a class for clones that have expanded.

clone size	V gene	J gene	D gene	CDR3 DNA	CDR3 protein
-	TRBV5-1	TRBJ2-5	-	TGCGCCAGCAGCTTGGGTGCCCGGCGGGAGACCCAGTACTTC	CASSLGARRETQYF
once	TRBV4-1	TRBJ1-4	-	TGCGCCAGCAGCCAAGTGTTCCCGGGACACCCTAATGAAAAACTGTTTTTT	CASSQVFPGHPNEKLFF
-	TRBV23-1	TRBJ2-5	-	TGCGCCAGCAGAGACCGGGTTCAAGAGACCCAGTACTTC	CASRDRVQETQYF
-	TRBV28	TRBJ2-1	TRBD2	TGTGCCAGCACCTCAGCGGGAGTACCAAGCTCCTACAATGAGCAGTTCTTC	CASTSAGVPSSYNEQFF
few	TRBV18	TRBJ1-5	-	TGTGCCAGCTCACCAGATCCAGGGAGCAATCAGCCCCAGCATTTT	CASSPDPGSNQPQHF